A single sample is the source of the 25 T cell receptor beta chains below, sequenced in a study of OX40 agonist ivuxolimab in advanced cancers. Here immunoSEQ multiplex PCR was the method, and the copy in TCRdb shows in-frame clones only, minus some. This sample has about 66,000 clones, with 87% found just once. Sequenced material: CD4+ or CD8+ T cells sorted from blood, taken in a trial of the OX40 agonist ivuxolimab. The receptors were gathered from an adult with an advanced solid tumor such as melanoma, head and neck, liver or kidney cancer.

V and J are TRBV19 and TRBJ2-1; 8 bases line up with TRBD2. Germline assignment: CDR1 LNHDA and CDR2 SQIVND (reference sequence). Trimming took 3 bases from V and 15 from J; bases not matched to a gene: 4. This CDR3 has 11 amino acids. The CDR3 DNA is TGTGCCAGTAGTATTGGACTAGCTATGTTCTTC. Its translation: CASSIGLAMFF.

The chain recombines TRBV5-1 with TRBJ2-2; D is unresolved. Between the trimmed V and J ends, which lost 0 bases and 4 bases, there was a span of 4 bases. From germline, CDR1 is SGHRS and CDR2 YFSETQ. The length of the CDR3 is 13 residues. Here the CDR3 DNA reads TGCGCCAGCAGCTTGGTTAGCACCGGGGAGCTGTTTTTT. Translation: CASSLVSTGELFF.

The rearrangement joins TRBV6-1 to TRBJ1-1; TRBD1 might be the D (5 bases). Between the trimmed V and J ends, which lost 1 base and 6 bases, there was a span of 12 bases. The CDR3 sequence is 14 residues long. Germline CDR1 reads MNHNS; CDR2 reads SASEGT. CDR3 amino acids: CASSEVGTPAEAFF. In DNA form, the CDR3 reads TGTGCCAGCAGTGAAGTGGGGACCCCCGCTGAAGCTTTCTTT.

The chain combines TRBV29-1 with TRBJ2-5; D not certain. Trimming took off 3 bases at V and 5 bases at J, with 16 bases between the two ends. Germline V CDR1 and CDR2: SQVTM, ANQGSEA. The CDR3 is 14 amino acids. In nucleotides, the CDR3 is TGCAGCGTTGATATGGGCGAATTACGGGAGACCCAGTACTTC. Amino acid sequence: CSVDMGELRETQYF.

The V and J genes are TRBV5-6 and TRBJ2-7; tentative D call: TRBD2 (5 bases). V gave up 4 bases and J gave up 5 bases, with 10 bases separating them. The germline V gene has CDR1 SGHDT and CDR2 YYEEEE. CDR3 length: 12 residues. This CDR3 reads CASSREIDEQYF. In DNA, the CDR3 is TGTGCCAGCAGCCGGGAAATCGACGAGCAGTACTTC.

The gene calls are TRBV6-4 and TRBJ2-1; TRBD2 matches at 10 bases. V shed 6 bases and J 7 bases; nucleotides not matched to a gene: 9. The CDR3 is 15 residues long. Germline values: CDR1 MRHNA, CDR2 SNTAGT. CDR3 sequence (DNA): TGTGCCAGCAGACCCCGGACTAGCGGCGGGAATGAGCAGTTCTTC. Protein: CASRPRTSGGNEQFF.

This chain uses TRBV5-8 with TRBJ1-1; no definite D call. This CDR3 is built from 13 residues. The ends were cut back, 2 bases at V and 7 bases at J, with 12 bases in the middle. In germline, CDR1 is SGHTS, CDR2 YDEGEE. CDR3 nucleotides: TGTGCCAGCAGCTTAGTCGACTTTAATGAAGCTTTCTTT. Protein sequence: CASSLVDFNEAFF.

The gene calls are TRBV7-2 and TRBJ1-2; D might be TRBD1 (5 bases). Germline V gene data show CDR1 as SGHTA and CDR2 as FQGNSA. The CDR3 is 12 residues long. V dropped 2 bases and J dropped 5 bases, with 6 bases sitting between them. The CDR3 DNA reads TGTGCCAGCAGCTTACAGGGTTATGGCTACACCTTC. Translating it yields CASSLQGYGYTF.

The chain couples TRBV4-1 to TRBJ2-1, with 8 bases lining up with TRBD1. V lost 4 bases and J lost 6; bases outside the gene matches: 8. The CDR3 is 15 amino acids. Germline V lookup: CDR1 MGHRA, CDR2 YSYEKL. CDR3 DNA: TGCGCCAGCAGCCCCGCAGGGGGCGTAGGCAATGAGCAGTTCTTC. It is translated as CASSPAGGVGNEQFF.

This chain connects TRBV18 to TRBJ1-6, with a possible D match to TRBD1 (6 bases). Germline loops: CDR1 KGHSH, CDR2 LQKENI. Deletions cut 3 bases from V and 6 bases from J, with 12 bases between. The CDR3 consists of 15 residues. CDR3 in amino acids: CASSPQGGFNSPLHF. In DNA form, the CDR3 reads TGTGCCAGCTCACCCCAAGGGGGGTTTAATTCACCCCTCCACTTT. The full variable domain, its missing parts supplied by reference TRBV18 and TRBJ1-6, is NAGVMQNPRHLVRRRGQEARLRCSPMKGHSHVYWYRQLPEEGLKFMVYLQKENIIDESGMPKERFSAEFPKEGPSILRIQQVVRGDSAAYFCASSPQGGFNSPLHFGNGTRLTVT.

This clone is a singleton in its sample. The chain couples TRBV30 to TRBJ1-2, with a weak D call TRBD1 (5 bases). The germline V gene has CDR1 GTSNPN and CDR2 SVGIG (reference sequence). V lost 4 bases, J lost 7 bases, and 19 bases lay in between. CDR3 length: 14 amino acids. CDR3 bases: TGTGCCTGGAAATGGGACTCTCGGGCGTCTGGCTACACCTTC. Protein sequence: CAWKWDSRASGYTF.

The chain uses TRBV5-4 and TRBJ2-7; TRBD2 agrees at 10 bases. The CDR3 extends over 15 amino acids. CDR1 and CDR2 from the germline V gene are SGHNT and YYREEE (reference sequence). J lost 2 bases, V lost 4 bases, and 6 bases had no gene match. Here the CDR3 DNA reads TGTGCCAGCAGCGCCGGACTAGCGGAGGCCTACGAGCAGTACTTC. It translates to CASSAGLAEAYEQYF.

The CDR3: CASSLIPGGASGQPQHF. CDR3 DNA sequence: TGTGCCAGCAGCCTCATCCCTGGGGGGGCTTCGGGTCAGCCCCAGCATTTT. V is TRBV5-5 and J is TRBJ1-5; D is perhaps TRBD1 (6 bases). Germline V gene lookup returns CDR1 SGHKS and CDR2 YYEKEE (reference sequence). The CDR3 consists of 17 residues. V lost 4 bases to trimming and J lost 6 bases, with 23 bases between them.

This clone was recorded a few times. The chain has TRBV5-1 and TRBJ1-3; the D is unclear. CDR1 SGHRS and CDR2 YFSETQ come from the germline V gene. Trimming removed 0 bases from V and 0 bases from J, with 7 bases in between. The CDR3 extends over 15 amino acids. The DNA of the CDR3 is TGCGCCAGCAGCTTGGTAAAACGCTCTGGAAACACCATATATTTT. Translated: CASSLVKRSGNTIYF.

The gene calls are TRBV15 and TRBJ1-5; a weak D match, TRBD1 (6 bases). There are 16 residues in the CDR3. Germline-derived CDR1 and CDR2 are LNHNV and YYDKDF (reference sequence). Trimming left V 0 bases short and J 6 bases short, with 15 bases between. CDR3 sequence: CATSRDQMGAGQPQHF. The CDR3 DNA reads as TGTGCCACCAGCAGAGATCAAATGGGGGCTGGTCAGCCCCAGCATTTT.

The V call is TRBV13, the J call TRBJ2-2; TRBD2 is a possible D gene (6 bases). There are 15 residues in the CDR3. The V gene lost 2 bases and the J gene lost 4 bases, with 11 bases spanning the gap. Germline assignment: CDR1 PRHDT and CDR2 FYEKMQ (reference sequence). The CDR3 spells CASSLSGRSTGELFF. As DNA, the CDR3 is TGTGCCAGCAGCTTATCCGGGAGAAGCACCGGGGAGCTGTTTTTT.

The chain couples TRBV29-1 to TRBJ1-2, with a possible D match to TRBD1 (6 bases). The germline gives CDR1 SQVTM, CDR2 ANQGSEA. CDR3 length equals 14 residues. The ends were cut back, 2 bases at V and 3 bases at J, with 13 bases in the middle. The CDR3 loop reads CSVEIRGAYYGYTF. In DNA, the CDR3 is TGCAGCGTTGAAATACGGGGGGCCTACTATGGCTACACCTTC. The variable domain in full, with the rest retrieved from reference TRBV29-1 and TRBJ1-2, is SAVISQKPSRDICQRGTSLTIQCQVDSQVTMMFWYRQQPGQSLTLIATANQGSEATYESGFVIDKFPISRPNLTFSTLTVSNMSPEDSSIYLCSVEIRGAYYGYTFGSGTRLTVV.

The chain recombines TRBV20-1 with TRBJ2-5; D gene ambiguous. Germline V gene sequence: CDR1 DFQATT, CDR2 SNEGSKA (reference sequence). V lost 3 bases, J lost 5 bases, and 7 bases lay in between. CDR3 length: 11 residues. In DNA, the CDR3 is TGCAGTGCTAGGATCGGGGAGACCCAGTACTTC. Translation gives CSARIGETQYF.

The V gene is TRBV5-1, the J gene TRBJ1-1; D possibly corresponds to TRBD1 (5 bases). This CDR3 contains 14 residues. The V end was cut by 4 bases, the J end by 0 bases, with 10 bases between. CDR1 SGHRS and CDR2 YFSETQ come from the germline V gene. CDR3 in amino acids: CASSRDSMNTEAFF. In DNA form, the CDR3 reads TGCGCCAGCAGCCGGGACTCCATGAACACTGAAGCTTTCTTT.

The chain combines TRBV5-1 with TRBJ2-3, with D perhaps TRBD2 (5 bases). Germline-derived CDR1 and CDR2 are SGHRS and YFSETQ. Trimming pared 5 bases from V and 0 bases from J, leaving 10 bases between. The CDR3 length is 14 residues. Written as DNA, the CDR3 is TGCGCCAGCAGTACTAGAGCTAGCACAGATACGCAGTATTTT. Translated: CASSTRASTDTQYF. Variable domain in full (rest from reference TRBV5-1 and TRBJ2-3): KAGVTQTPRYLIKTRGQQVTLSCSPISGHRSVSWYQQTPGQGLQFLFEYFSETQRNKGNFPGRFSGRQFSNSRSEMNVSTLELGDSALYLCASSTRASTDTQYFGPGTRLTVL.

The chain combines TRBV5-5 with TRBJ2-6; D not certain. The CDR3 has 15 amino acids. Deletions cut 7 bases from V and 2 bases from J, with 13 bases between. Germline V gene sequence: CDR1 SGHKS, CDR2 YYEKEE (reference sequence). CDR3 protein: CASYRVGTGANVLTF. The CDR3 DNA reads as TGTGCCAGCTACCGGGTGGGAACTGGGGCCAACGTCCTGACTTTC.

This chain connects TRBV5-6 to TRBJ2-5; D might be TRBD1 (6 bases). This CDR3 is 14 amino acids long. CDR1 SGHDT and CDR2 YYEEEE come from the germline V gene. Deletions cut 1 base from V and 1 base from J, with 8 bases between. CDR3 protein: CASSLHRVQETQYF. CDR3 DNA sequence: TGTGCCAGCAGCTTGCACAGGGTCCAAGAGACCCAGTACTTC.

J is TRBJ2-3 and V is TRBV7-8; 13 nucleotides match TRBD2. With V trimmed by 5 bases and J by 9 bases, 11 bases remained unmatched. Germline V CDR1 and CDR2: SGHVS, FQNEAQ. CDR3 length: 16 residues. CDR3 bases: TGTGCCAGCAGCCCCGAAGGACTAGCGGGAGTCTGGACGCAGTATTTT. It encodes CASSPEGLAGVWTQYF.

V usage is TRBV7-9 and J usage is TRBJ1-1; D not resolved. V shed 0 bases and J shed 5 bases, with 7 bases lying between them. CDR1 SEHNR and CDR2 FQNEAQ come from the germline V gene (reference sequence). This CDR3 comprises 13 residues. The CDR3 protein is CASSLAGYTEAFF. In nucleotides, the CDR3 is TGTGCCAGCAGCTTAGCGGGGTATACTGAAGCTTTCTTT.

This chain uses TRBV7-8 with TRBJ2-3; TRBD2 aligns across 7 bases. The junction had 13 bases not matched to a gene; V was cut back by 5 bases and J by 5 bases. Germline V gene data show CDR1 as SGHVS and CDR2 as FQNEAQ. The CDR3 extends over 16 amino acids. CDR3 loop: CASSLGRAGAVDTQYF. CDR3 DNA sequence: TGTGCCAGCAGCCTCGGTAGGGCGGGAGCAGTAGATACGCAGTATTTT.